The 13 T cell receptor beta chains presented below share a single source sample, sequenced in a study of blood T cell repertoires in COVID-19. Data came from immunoSEQ multiplex PCR; TCRdb stores just in-frame clones and leaves some out. The profile shows 150,000 to 200,000 clones, about 81% of them singletons. The sequencing sample was made of peripheral blood. Source of these receptors: a human donor in a cohort sampled during active COVID-19.

The chain recombines TRBV19 with TRBJ1-1; D possibly corresponds to TRBD1 (5 bases). CDR1 LNHDA and CDR2 SQIVND come from the germline V gene (reference sequence). Deletions cut 9 bases from V and 11 bases from J, with 19 bases between. CDR3 length equals 12 residues. CDR3 nucleotides: TGTGCCAGCCGATTGGCCGGTGGGGCGGCTTTCTTT. This gives the protein CASRLAGGAAFF.

The rearrangement links TRBV2 to TRBJ1-2; 9 nucleotides match TRBD1. Germline V gene lookup returns CDR1 SNHLY and CDR2 FYNNEI. With V trimmed by 8 bases and J by 7 bases, 5 bases remained unmatched. The CDR3 loop spans 12 amino acids. This chain's CDR3 is CASLQGAFGYTF. The CDR3 nucleotides are TGTGCCAGCCTACAGGGGGCCTTTGGCTACACCTTC.

The rearrangement uses TRBV2 and TRBJ1-6; D might be TRBD1 (6 bases). Between the trimmed V and J ends, which lost 5 bases and 3 bases, there was a span of 8 bases. The CDR3 loop spans 14 amino acids. Germline lookup yields CDR1 SNHLY and CDR2 FYNNEI. The CDR3: CASSRDIYNSPLHF. The CDR3 DNA is TGTGCCAGCAGTCGGGACATCTATAATTCACCCCTCCACTTT.

This CDR3 is CASSVSTSGPLNTEAFF. DNA for the CDR3: TGTGCCAGCAGCGTGAGTACCTCAGGGCCGCTGAACACTGAAGCTTTCTTT. The chain joins TRBV9 to TRBJ1-1; TRBD1 might be the D (5 bases). Germline V lookup: CDR1 SGDLS, CDR2 YYNGEE. The V end was cut by 2 bases, the J end by 0 bases, with 17 bases between. The CDR3 covers 17 residues.

CDR3 in DNA: TGTGCCAGCAGAATACAGGGGCTGGAGACCCAGTACTTC. It translates to CASRIQGLETQYF. The chain couples TRBV12-3 or TRBV12-4 to TRBJ2-5; 7 bases align to TRBD1. Unmatched junction bases numbered 6, after V lost 6 bases and J lost 5 bases. The CDR3 is made up of 13 amino acids.

This clone was picked up a small number of times. This chain links TRBV6-4 with TRBJ1-1; 11 bases align to TRBD1. V lost 10 bases to trimming and J lost 0 bases; unmatched junction nucleotides: 10. CDR3 length: 16 amino acids. Germline V gives CDR1 MRHNA, CDR2 SNTAGT. CDR3 nucleotide sequence: TGTGCCATCACCGGGACAGGGGGGATCATGAACACTGAAGCTTTCTTT. The encoded protein is CAITGTGGIMNTEAFF.

The chain's CDR3 is CASSVDSGGPRSYEQYF. CDR3 coding DNA: TGTGCCAGCAGCGTAGATAGCGGGGGGCCGCGCTCCTACGAGCAGTACTTC. The V gene is TRBV9, the J gene TRBJ2-7; 10 bases line up with TRBD2. The trim removed 0 bases at V and 0 bases at J, leaving 6 bases unmatched. Germline values: CDR1 SGDLS, CDR2 YYNGEE. CDR3 length: 17 residues.

A few counts support this clone. The chain joins TRBV27 to TRBJ2-1; maybe TRBD1 (6 bases). Germline V gives CDR1 MNHEY, CDR2 SMNVEV (reference sequence). The V and J ends lost 6 bases and 9 bases respectively, with 9 bases between them. The CDR3 loop spans 11 amino acids. This CDR3 is CASRGASEQFF. The CDR3, as DNA: TGTGCCAGCAGGGGGGCAAGTGAGCAGTTCTTC.

The gene calls are TRBV7-9 and TRBJ2-1, with 10 bases identical to TRBD2. CDR1 and CDR2 (germline): SEHNR, FQNEAQ (reference sequence). Trimming cost V 4 bases and J 4 bases; bases outside gene matches: 13. The CDR3 spans 18 residues. CDR3 sequence: CASSSPGETSGRYNEQFF. CDR3 DNA sequence: TGTGCCAGCAGCTCTCCAGGCGAGACTAGCGGGCGATACAATGAGCAGTTCTTC. The full variable domain, in which reference TRBV7-9 and TRBJ2-1 provide the parts outside the CDR3, is DTGVSQNPRHKITKRGQNVTFRCDPISEHNRLYWYRQTLGQGPEFLTYFQNEAQLEKSRLLSDRFSAERPKGSFSTLEIQRTEQGDSAMYLCASSSPGETSGRYNEQFFGPGTRLTVL.

This chain uses TRBV27 with TRBJ1-5; D perhaps matches TRBD1 (6 bases). The CDR3 is 15 amino acids. With 6 bases removed from V and 5 bases from J, the gap between germline ends came to 17 bases. Germline CDR1 MNHEY, CDR2 SMNVEV (reference sequence). The CDR3 region has the DNA TGTGCCAGCAGACCGAGGGGGGGAGGTCATCAGCCCCAGCATTTT. Translated, it gives CASRPRGGGHQPQHF.

The gene calls are TRBV19 and TRBJ2-3; D is possibly TRBD2 (6 bases). Germline V gives CDR1 LNHDA, CDR2 SQIVND (reference sequence). Trimming removed 5 bases at V and 2 bases at J, with 14 bases between. This CDR3 comprises 15 residues. CDR3 region: CASSQGLTLTDTQYF. The CDR3, as DNA: TGTGCCAGTAGTCAAGGACTAACCCTCACAGATACGCAGTATTTT.

This sequence joins TRBV6-2 or TRBV6-3 and TRBJ2-5, with a possible D match to TRBD1 (5 bases). The CDR3 has 18 residues. Germline lookup yields CDR1 MNHEY and CDR2 SVGEGT. V was clipped by 2 bases and J by 7 bases, with 26 bases between them. Here the CDR3 reads CASSYRQGDTKRPGTQYF. DNA of the CDR3: TGTGCCAGCAGTTACAGGCAGGGTGACACAAAGAGACCCGGGACCCAGTACTTC.

The rearrangement uses TRBV7-9 and TRBJ1-5; tentatively, D is TRBD1 (6 bases). This CDR3 is 17 amino acids long. The germline gives CDR1 SEHNR, CDR2 FQNEAQ (reference sequence). Trimming took off 6 bases at V and 4 bases at J, with 22 bases between the two ends. In DNA, the CDR3 is TGTGCCAGCAGAGCTTACAGATGGCAGGGGAAGAATCAGCCCCAGCATTTT. Translated: CASRAYRWQGKNQPQHF.